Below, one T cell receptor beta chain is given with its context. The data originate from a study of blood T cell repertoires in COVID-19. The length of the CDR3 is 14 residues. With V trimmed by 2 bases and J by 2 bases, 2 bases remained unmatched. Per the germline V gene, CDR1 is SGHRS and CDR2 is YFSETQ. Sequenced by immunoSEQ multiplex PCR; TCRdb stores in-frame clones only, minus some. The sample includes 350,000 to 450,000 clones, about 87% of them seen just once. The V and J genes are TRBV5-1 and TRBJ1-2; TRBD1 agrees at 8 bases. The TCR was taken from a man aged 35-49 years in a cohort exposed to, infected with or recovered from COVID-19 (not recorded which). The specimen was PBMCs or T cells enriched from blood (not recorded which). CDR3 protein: CASSFQGANYGYTF. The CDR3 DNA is TGCGCCAGCAGCTTTCAGGGGGCGAACTATGGCTACACCTTC.